One and the same sample provided the 23 T cell receptor beta chains below, sequenced in a study of blood T cell repertoires in COVID-19 (dated by TCRdb to 2018 to 2020). Library preparation was by the immunoSEQ multiplex PCR assay. TCRdb holds this immuneACCESS table with in-frame rearrangements only. Some clones are missing; in checked studies, unresolved V genes explain under half, and the rest has no known cause. The sample table holds around 300,000 clones, of which 75% to 90% were seen once. Of the sample, over 3.5% is held by the ten largest clones. The sample taken for sequencing was peripheral blood. Every receptor here comes from a woman between 40 and 55 years old with acute or convalescent COVID-19.

A single count supports this clone. The rearrangement links TRBV10-3 to TRBJ1-1; 7 bases are shared with TRBD1. The ends lost 0 bases at V and 10 bases at J; junction bases unmatched: 5. CDR1 is ENHRY and CDR2 is SYGVKD in the germline V gene. The CDR3 has 13 residues. Here the CDR3 DNA reads TGTGCCATCAGTGAGTCGGCAGGGGGATTAGCTTTCTTT. This encodes CAISESAGGLAFF.

This chain links TRBV11-2 with TRBJ1-2, with D possibly TRBD1 on 6 matching bases. This CDR3 has 14 residues. V was pared by 0 bases and J by 5 bases, with 10 bases between. Looked up from germline, CDR1 is SGHAT and CDR2 is FQNNGV. CDR3 in DNA: TGTGCCAGCAGCTTAGATTCTACAGGGTATGGCTACACCTTC. It encodes CASSLDSTGYGYTF.

V usage is TRBV6-5 and J usage is TRBJ1-2; no firm D call. V shed 5 bases and J shed 4 bases, with 14 bases lying between them. Germline loops: CDR1 MNHEY, CDR2 SVGAGI. The CDR3 runs to 14 residues. The CDR3 region has the DNA TGTGCCAGCAGTCCCCTTTCCGGTTTCTATGGCTACACCTTC. Protein: CASSPLSGFYGYTF.

V usage is TRBV10-3 and J usage is TRBJ1-4; 9 bases fit TRBD1. The junction had 1 base not matched to a gene; V was cut back by 0 bases and J by 5 bases. The CDR3 covers 15 residues. Germline V gene lookup returns CDR1 ENHRY and CDR2 SYGVKD. The CDR3 coding sequence is TGTGCCATCAGTGAGTCCGGGACAGGGAATGAAAAACTGTTTTTT. It codes for CAISESGTGNEKLFF.

The rearrangement uses TRBV6-6 and TRBJ1-2; 10 nucleotides match TRBD1. The CDR3 covers 15 residues. After removal of 10 bases from V and 8 bases from J, the junction contained 16 bases not matched to a gene. Germline CDR1 reads MNHNY; CDR2 reads SVGAGI (reference sequence). CDR3 sequence reads: CATNARTGGSRGYTF. In nucleotides, the CDR3 is TGTGCCACTAACGCGAGGACAGGGGGGTCTCGGGGCTACACCTTC.

The genes are TRBV7-2 and TRBJ2-5, with 12 nucleotides matching TRBD1. The CDR3 covers 19 residues. In germline, CDR1 is SGHTA, CDR2 FQGNSA. J gave up 1 base and V 1 base, and 10 bases lay outside the gene matches. CDR3 in amino acids: CASSLVPPGQGAAQETQYF. DNA for the CDR3: TGTGCCAGCAGCTTAGTACCTCCGGGACAGGGGGCGGCCCAAGAGACCCAGTACTTC.

This chain joins TRBV4-1 and TRBJ1-1; TRBD1 matches at 7 bases. Per germline, CDR1 MGHRA and CDR2 YSYEKL. V was clipped by 11 bases and J by 7 bases; unmatched bases: 1. CDR3 size: 9 residues. CDR3 nucleotides: TGCGCCTCAGGGGGTGAAGCTTTCTTT. This sequence encodes CASGGEAFF.

This clone was seen just once. V usage is TRBV6-1 and J usage is TRBJ1-6; TRBD1 might be the D (5 bases). CDR3 length equals 16 residues. Germline-derived CDR1 and CDR2 are MNHNS and SASEGT. V gave up 0 bases and J gave up 14 bases, with 20 bases separating them. CDR3 sequence reads: CASSEAPAVRGLTLHF. DNA of the CDR3: TGTGCCAGCAGTGAAGCGCCGGCAGTACGGGGACTAACCCTCCACTTT.

The gene calls are TRBV7-2 and TRBJ1-6, with D maybe TRBD1 (5 bases). V lost 6 bases and J lost 0, with 12 bases in between. This CDR3 has 16 amino acids. The V gene's germline CDR1 is SGHTA and CDR2 FQGNSA. The CDR3 DNA is TGTGCCAGCAGTTCTGGGGGGAGCTCCTATAATTCACCCCTCCACTTT. It translates to CASSSGGSSYNSPLHF.

The chain links TRBV30 to TRBJ1-2; D may be TRBD1 (5 bases). The V and J ends lost 0 bases and 6 bases respectively, with 8 bases between them. The CDR3 is made up of 12 amino acids. CDR1 GTSNPN and CDR2 SVGIG come from the germline V gene (reference sequence). CDR3 DNA: TGTGCCTGGAGTGTACGGGGGGATGGCTACACCTTC. Its protein is CAWSVRGDGYTF. The entire variable domain, with the rest obtained from reference TRBV30 and TRBJ1-2, is as follows: SQTIHQWPATLVQPVGSPLSLECTVEGTSNPNLYWYRQAAGRGLQLLFYSVGIGQISSEVPQNLSASRPQDRQFILSSKKLLLSDSGFYLCAWSVRGDGYTFGSGTRLTVV.

The chain uses TRBV3-1 (or the pseudogene TRBV3-2) and TRBJ1-2, with D uncertain. Germline V gene data show CDR1 as LGHDT and CDR2 as YNNKEL (reference sequence). V was pared by 3 bases and J by 2 bases, with 16 bases between. There are 16 residues in the CDR3. The CDR3 nucleotides are TGTGCCAGCAGCCAGTCCCTCCAACCCCGGAACTATGGCTACACCTTC. This codes for CASSQSLQPRNYGYTF.

This clone showed up just once. Here the CDR3 reads CASSTRQTQYF. The DNA for the CDR3 is TGTGCCAGTAGTACCAGGCAGACCCAGTACTTC. J is TRBJ2-5 and V is TRBV19; D remains unclear. This CDR3 contains 11 residues. Trimming removed 4 bases at V and 6 bases at J, with 6 bases between. CDR1 and CDR2 (germline): LNHDA, SQIVND (reference sequence).

V and J are TRBV27 and TRBJ1-3; D is undetermined. The germline V gene has CDR1 MNHEY and CDR2 SMNVEV (reference sequence). The ends were cut back, 5 bases at V and 0 bases at J, with 11 bases in the middle. The CDR3 consists of 15 residues. The CDR3 is CASSARGYSGNTIYF. CDR3 DNA: TGTGCCAGCAGTGCACGAGGCTACTCTGGAAACACCATATATTTT.

This clone appeared a single time. V gene TRBV27 combines with J gene TRBJ1-1, with 9 bases that match TRBD1. The CDR3 loop spans 18 amino acids. V was pared by 5 bases and J by 4 bases, with 17 bases of the junction left unmatched. Germline CDR1 reads MNHEY; CDR2 reads SMNVEV (reference sequence). The CDR3 protein is CASSPRPPGQGVFTEAFF. Here the CDR3 DNA reads TGTGCCAGCAGTCCAAGACCTCCGGGACAGGGAGTATTCACTGAAGCTTTCTTT.

Points on this clone: The sample contains more than one DNA sequence encoding this CDR3. V gene TRBV27 combines with J gene TRBJ2-3; 7 bases align to TRBD2. J lost 3 bases, V lost 3 bases, and 3 bases had no gene match. The germline gives CDR1 MNHEY, CDR2 SMNVEV (reference sequence). The CDR3 spans 14 residues. CDR3 in amino acids: CASSFGRGTDTQYF. CDR3 in DNA: TGTGCCAGCAGTTTTGGGCGGGGGACAGATACGCAGTATTTT.

J is TRBJ2-2 and V is TRBV14, with 12 bases lining up with TRBD2. Germline V gene data show CDR1 as SGHDN and CDR2 as FVKESK. CDR3 length equals 18 residues. The V segment lost 3 bases and the J segment 4 bases; nucleotides outside the gene matches: 9. Written as DNA, the CDR3 is TGTGCCAGCAGCCAGAGGACTAGCGGGGACCGATTCACCGGGGAGCTGTTTTTT. Protein: CASSQRTSGDRFTGELFF.

V and J are TRBV4-2 and TRBJ2-1; 16 nucleotides match TRBD2. Germline CDR1 reads LGHNA; CDR2 reads YNFKEQ. The CDR3 contains 19 residues. V shed 3 bases, J shed 7 bases, and the junction held 12 bases outside the gene matches. The CDR3 bases are TGTGCCAGCAGCCATCCCGGGACTAGCGGGGGGGCAGGTTCAAATGAGCAGTTCTTC. Residues: CASSHPGTSGGAGSNEQFF.

The rearrangement joins TRBV2 to TRBJ2-3, with D tentatively TRBD2 (7 bases). The V and J ends lost 8 bases and 4 bases respectively, with 16 bases between them. Germline V gene data show CDR1 as SNHLY and CDR2 as FYNNEI. The CDR3 extends over 14 amino acids. The CDR3 DNA sequence: TGTGCCAGCCTAGGGGGGGTGGTATCAGATACGCAGTATTTT. It specifies CASLGGVVSDTQYF.

This clone has only one observation. This chain links TRBV7-3 with TRBJ1-2, with a weak D call TRBD1 (5 bases). V lost 5 bases and J lost 11, with 18 bases in between. Germline values: CDR1 SGHTA, CDR2 FQGTGA. The CDR3 loop spans 13 amino acids. In DNA, the CDR3 is TGTGCCAGCAGCCCCGGTATGCAGGGATGGTACACCTTC. Encoded protein: CASSPGMQGWYTF. The entire variable domain, with the rest obtained from reference TRBV7-3 and TRBJ1-2, is as follows: GAGVSQTPSNKVTEKGKYVELRCDPISGHTALYWYRQSLGQGPEFLIYFQGTGAADDSGLPNDRFFAVRPEGSVSTLKIQRTERGDSAVYLCASSPGMQGWYTFGSGTRLTVV.

In nucleotides, the CDR3 is TGCAGCGTGGGAGAGGAGGGGAAATTGAACACCGGGGAGCTGTTTTTT. This codes for CSVGEEGKLNTGELFF. The rearrangement links TRBV29-1 to TRBJ2-2; TRBD2 might be the D (6 bases). Germline assignment: CDR1 SQVTM and CDR2 ANQGSEA. The length of the CDR3 is 16 residues. The V gene lost 6 bases and the J gene lost 1 base, with 18 bases spanning the gap.

The chain is built from TRBV11-3 and TRBJ2-3; D may be TRBD2 (7 bases). V shed 4 bases and J shed 7 bases, with 21 bases lying between them. CDR3 size: 16 residues. Germline V gene data show CDR1 as SGHNT and CDR2 as YENEEA. This CDR3 reads CASSSDRGALVNTQYF. In nucleotides, the CDR3 is TGTGCCAGCAGCTCCGATCGGGGGGCCTTGGTAAATACGCAGTATTTT.

This clone has a single count. V and J are TRBV6-1 and TRBJ2-7; D ambiguous. V shed 5 bases and J shed 2 bases, with 16 bases lying between them. This CDR3 is 15 amino acids long. CDR1 is MNHNS, CDR2 SASEGT, per germline. The CDR3 DNA follows: TGTGCCAGCAGTACCCTCTCGGGTTCAGCCTACGAGCAGTACGTC. Amino acid sequence: CASSTLSGSAYEQYV.

This clone occurred a few times. The chain links TRBV30 to TRBJ1-1; 8 bases align to TRBD1. The CDR3 has 14 residues. With V trimmed by 2 bases and J by 1 base, 3 bases remained unmatched. Germline V CDR1 and CDR2: GTSNPN, SVGIG (reference sequence). The DNA for the CDR3 is TGTGCCTGGAGTAAAGGACAGGGGAACACTGAAGCTTTCTTT. Its protein product is CAWSKGQGNTEAFF.